This entry describes one T cell receptor beta chain. TCRdb's copy holds only in-frame clones and misses some; the assay was immunoSEQ multiplex PCR. Of 30,000 to 40,000 clones in the sample, around 76% were seen once. This specimen belongs to a study of memory CD4+ T cells and cytomegalovirus serostatus. The CDR3 is 12 amino acids. Trimming stripped 4 bases from V and 2 bases from J, with 6 bases between. Germline V gene sequence: CDR1 SQVTM, CDR2 ANQGSEA. Single viable CD3+CD4+CD8-CD45RO+ cells were sorted as the memory CD4+ T cells. The V and J genes are TRBV29-1 and TRBJ2-1; D unresolved. Sequenced input: memory CD4+ T cells from blood. This receptor was obtained from an adult in good health and CMV-seronegative. Some clones in this sample may be carry-over from other donors' samples. The CDR3 DNA is TGCAGCGTTGTCCCAGCCTACAATGAGCAGTTCTTC. The encoded protein is CSVVPAYNEQFF.